This TCR beta chain was identified in a study of blood T cell repertoires in COVID-19. Across the whole study: Donors in the United States, Italy and Spain gave samples during acute or convalescent COVID-19.

While infection was still active, Seattle patients were enrolled and then followed longitudinally. TCRdb's table, derived via immunoSEQ multiplex PCR, lists solely in-frame clones and lacks some. The sample yields 300,000 to 400,000 clones, around 90% seen once. This CDR3 is 17 amino acids long. CDR1 LNHDA and CDR2 SQIVND come from the germline V gene (reference sequence). V dropped 1 base and J dropped 0; count of bases not matched to a gene: 7. The clonotype was recovered from a woman aged 25 to 39 with COVID-19, enrolled during active disease. The sample comprised peripheral blood. The V gene is TRBV19, the J gene TRBJ1-1; TRBD1 matches 8 bases. The CDR3 DNA reads as TGTGCCAGTAGTATAGGATCGGCGACAGGGGTGAACACTGAAGCTTTCTTT. Translating gives CASSIGSATGVNTEAFF.